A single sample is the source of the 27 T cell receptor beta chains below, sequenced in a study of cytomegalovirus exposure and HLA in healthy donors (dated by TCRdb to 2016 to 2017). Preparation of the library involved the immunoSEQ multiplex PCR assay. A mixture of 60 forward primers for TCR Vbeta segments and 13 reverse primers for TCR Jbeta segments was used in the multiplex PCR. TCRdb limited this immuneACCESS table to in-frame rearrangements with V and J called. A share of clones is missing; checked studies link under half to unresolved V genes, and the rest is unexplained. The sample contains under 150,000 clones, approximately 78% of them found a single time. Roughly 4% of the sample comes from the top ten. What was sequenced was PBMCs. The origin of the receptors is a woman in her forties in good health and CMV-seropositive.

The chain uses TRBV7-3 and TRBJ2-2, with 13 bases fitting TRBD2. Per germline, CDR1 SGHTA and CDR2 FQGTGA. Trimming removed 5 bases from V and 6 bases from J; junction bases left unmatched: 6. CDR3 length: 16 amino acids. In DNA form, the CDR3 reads TGTGCCAGCAGCCCCGTAACTAGCGGGAGGGCCGGGGAGCTGTTTTTT. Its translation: CASSPVTSGRAGELFF.

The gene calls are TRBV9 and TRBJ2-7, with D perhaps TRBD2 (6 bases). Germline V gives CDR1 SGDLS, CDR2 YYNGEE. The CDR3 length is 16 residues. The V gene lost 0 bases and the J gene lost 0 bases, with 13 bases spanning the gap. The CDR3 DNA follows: TGTGCCAGCAGCGTAGCTACGGGAGTAGACTCCTACGAGCAGTACTTC. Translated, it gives CASSVATGVDSYEQYF.

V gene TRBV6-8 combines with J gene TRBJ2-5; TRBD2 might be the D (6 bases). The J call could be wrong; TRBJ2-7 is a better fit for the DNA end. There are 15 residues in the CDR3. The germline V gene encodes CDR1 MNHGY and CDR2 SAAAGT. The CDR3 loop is CASSYKRCREREQYF. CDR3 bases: TGTGCCAGCAGTTACAAGAGGTGCCGGGAGCGCGAGCAGTACTTC.

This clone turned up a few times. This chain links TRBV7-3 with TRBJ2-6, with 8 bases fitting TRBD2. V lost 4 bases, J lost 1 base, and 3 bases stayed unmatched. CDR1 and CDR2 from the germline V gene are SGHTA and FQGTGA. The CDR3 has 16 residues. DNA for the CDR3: TGTGCCAGCAGCTCCCGGGGGGGTTCTGGGGCCAACGTCCTGACTTTC. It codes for CASSSRGGSGANVLTF.

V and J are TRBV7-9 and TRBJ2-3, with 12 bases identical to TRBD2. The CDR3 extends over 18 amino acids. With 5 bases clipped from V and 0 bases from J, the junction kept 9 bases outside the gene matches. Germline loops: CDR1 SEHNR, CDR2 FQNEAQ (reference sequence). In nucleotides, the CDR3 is TGTGCCAGCAGCCCACCATCTAGCGGGAGGGAAAGCACAGATACGCAGTATTTT. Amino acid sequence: CASSPPSSGRESTDTQYF.

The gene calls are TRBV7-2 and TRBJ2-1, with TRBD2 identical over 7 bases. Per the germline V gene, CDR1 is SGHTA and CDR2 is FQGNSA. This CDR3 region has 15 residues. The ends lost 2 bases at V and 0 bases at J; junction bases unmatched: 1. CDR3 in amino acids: CASSLSGVSYNEQFF. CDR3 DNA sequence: TGTGCCAGCAGCTTAAGCGGGGTCTCCTACAATGAGCAGTTCTTC.

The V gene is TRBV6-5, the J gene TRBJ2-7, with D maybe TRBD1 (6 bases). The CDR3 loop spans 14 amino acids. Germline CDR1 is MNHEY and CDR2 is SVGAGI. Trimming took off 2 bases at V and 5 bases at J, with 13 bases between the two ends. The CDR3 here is CASSYGGISNEQYF. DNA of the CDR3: TGTGCCAGCAGTTACGGGGGCATTAGTAACGAGCAGTACTTC.

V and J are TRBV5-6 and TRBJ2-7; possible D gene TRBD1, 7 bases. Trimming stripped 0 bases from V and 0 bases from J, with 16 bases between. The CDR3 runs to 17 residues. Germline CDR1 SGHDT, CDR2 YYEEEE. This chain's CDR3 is CASSLAGGRGNSYEQYF. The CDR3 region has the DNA TGTGCCAGCAGCTTGGCAGGGGGGCGCGGTAACTCCTACGAGCAGTACTTC.

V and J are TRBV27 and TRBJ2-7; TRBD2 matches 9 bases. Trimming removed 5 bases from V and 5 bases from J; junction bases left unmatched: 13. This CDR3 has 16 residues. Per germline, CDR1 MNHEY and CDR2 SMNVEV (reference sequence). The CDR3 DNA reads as TGTGCCAGCAGTATACCTAGCGGCGGGGGGGTCCACGAGCAGTACTTC. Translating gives CASSIPSGGGVHEQYF.

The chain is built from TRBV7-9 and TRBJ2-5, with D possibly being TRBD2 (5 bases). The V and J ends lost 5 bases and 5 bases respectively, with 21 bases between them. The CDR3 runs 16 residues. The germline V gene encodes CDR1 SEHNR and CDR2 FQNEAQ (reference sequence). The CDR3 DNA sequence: TGTGCCAGCAGCCCGGCTAGCCGGGGTTCTTTGGAGACCCAGTACTTC. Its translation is CASSPASRGSLETQYF.

The CDR3 region has the DNA TGTGCCAGCAGTTTGGGGCTAGCGGGAGGGCCGGGCCAAGAGACCCAGTACTTC. Translating gives CASSLGLAGGPGQETQYF. The rearrangement joins TRBV28 to TRBJ2-5; TRBD2 agrees at 12 bases. The CDR3 totals 18 residues. After removal of 3 bases from V and 1 base from J, the junction contained 9 bases not matched to a gene. CDR1 and CDR2 from the germline V gene are MDHEN and SYDVKM.

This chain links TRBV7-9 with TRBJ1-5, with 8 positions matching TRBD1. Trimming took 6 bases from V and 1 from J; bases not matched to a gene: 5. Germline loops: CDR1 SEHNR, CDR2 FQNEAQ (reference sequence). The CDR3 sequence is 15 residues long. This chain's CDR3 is CASSSYRGSNQPQHF. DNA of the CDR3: TGTGCCAGCAGTTCATACAGGGGGAGCAATCAGCCCCAGCATTTT.

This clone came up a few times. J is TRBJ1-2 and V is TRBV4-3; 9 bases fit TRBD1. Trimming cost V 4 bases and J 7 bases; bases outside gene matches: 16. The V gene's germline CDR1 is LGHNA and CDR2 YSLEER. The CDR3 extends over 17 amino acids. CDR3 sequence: CASSPGTGRVQAGGYTF. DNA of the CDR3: TGCGCCAGCAGCCCTGGGACAGGGAGGGTCCAGGCGGGTGGCTACACCTTC.

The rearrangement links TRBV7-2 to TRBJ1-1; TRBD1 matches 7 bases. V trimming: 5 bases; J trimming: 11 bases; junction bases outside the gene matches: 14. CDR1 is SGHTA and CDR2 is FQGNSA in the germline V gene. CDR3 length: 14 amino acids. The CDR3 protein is CASSPRDSGRGAFF. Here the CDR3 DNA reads TGTGCCAGCAGCCCGCGGGACAGCGGCCGAGGGGCTTTCTTT. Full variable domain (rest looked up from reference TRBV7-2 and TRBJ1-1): GAGVSQSPSNKVTEKGKDVELRCDPISGHTALYWYRQSLGQGLEFLIYFQGNSAPDKSGLPSDRFSAERTGGSVSTLTIQRTQQEDSAVYLCASSPRDSGRGAFFGQGTRLTVV.

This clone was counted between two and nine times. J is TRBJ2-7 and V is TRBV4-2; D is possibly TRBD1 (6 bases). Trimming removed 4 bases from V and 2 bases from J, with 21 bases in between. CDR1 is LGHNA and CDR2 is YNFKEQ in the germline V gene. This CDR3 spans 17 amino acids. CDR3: CASSRDPGTTSTYEQYF. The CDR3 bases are TGTGCCAGCAGCCGGGACCCCGGGACAACTTCCACCTACGAGCAGTACTTC.

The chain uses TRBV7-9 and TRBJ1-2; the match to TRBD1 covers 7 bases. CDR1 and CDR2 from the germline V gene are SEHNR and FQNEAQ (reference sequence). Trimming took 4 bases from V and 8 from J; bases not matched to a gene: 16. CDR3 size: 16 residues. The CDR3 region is CASSSTTGTVKGGYTF. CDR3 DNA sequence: TGTGCCAGCAGCTCGACCACCGGGACAGTCAAAGGGGGCTACACCTTC.

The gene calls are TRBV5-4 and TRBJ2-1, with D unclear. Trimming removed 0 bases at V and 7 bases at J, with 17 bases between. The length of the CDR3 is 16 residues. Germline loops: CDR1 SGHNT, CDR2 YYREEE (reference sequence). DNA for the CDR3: TGTGCCAGCAGCTTGGGAAGTGTCGTTAGCCGAAATGAGCAGTTCTTC. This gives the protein CASSLGSVVSRNEQFF.

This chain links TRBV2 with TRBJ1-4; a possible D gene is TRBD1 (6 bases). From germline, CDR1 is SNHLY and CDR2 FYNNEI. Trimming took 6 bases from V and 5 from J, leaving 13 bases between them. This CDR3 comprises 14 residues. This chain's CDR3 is CASSAGRGNEKLFF. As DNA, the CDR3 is TGTGCCAGCAGCGCAGGGAGGGGGAATGAAAAACTGTTTTTT.

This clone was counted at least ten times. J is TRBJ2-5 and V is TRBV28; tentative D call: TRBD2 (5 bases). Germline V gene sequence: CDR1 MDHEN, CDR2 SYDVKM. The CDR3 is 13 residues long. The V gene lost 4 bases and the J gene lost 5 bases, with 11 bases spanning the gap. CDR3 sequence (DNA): TGTGCCAGCAGTTCCGGACTGTCGGAGACCCAGTACTTC. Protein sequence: CASSSGLSETQYF.

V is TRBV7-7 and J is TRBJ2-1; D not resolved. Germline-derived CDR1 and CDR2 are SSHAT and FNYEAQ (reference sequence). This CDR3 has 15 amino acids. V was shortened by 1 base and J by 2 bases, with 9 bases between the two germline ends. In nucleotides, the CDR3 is TGTGCCAGCAGCTTAGGTGGCACCACCTACAATGAGCAGTTCTTC. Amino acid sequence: CASSLGGTTYNEQFF.

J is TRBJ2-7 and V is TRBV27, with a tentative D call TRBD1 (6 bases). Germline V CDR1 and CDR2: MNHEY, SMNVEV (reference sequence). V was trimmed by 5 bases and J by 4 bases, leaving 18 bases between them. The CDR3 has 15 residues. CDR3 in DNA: TGTGCCAGCAGTATCCGGACAGACCTTCCTTACGAGCAGTACTTC. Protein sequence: CASSIRTDLPYEQYF.

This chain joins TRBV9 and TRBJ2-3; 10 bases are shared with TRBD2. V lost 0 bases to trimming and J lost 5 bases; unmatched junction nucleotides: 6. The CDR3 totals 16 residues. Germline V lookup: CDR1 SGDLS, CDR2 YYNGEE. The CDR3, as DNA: TGTGCCAGCAGCGTAGGACTAGCGGGTACCCAAGATACGCAGTATTTT. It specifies CASSVGLAGTQDTQYF.

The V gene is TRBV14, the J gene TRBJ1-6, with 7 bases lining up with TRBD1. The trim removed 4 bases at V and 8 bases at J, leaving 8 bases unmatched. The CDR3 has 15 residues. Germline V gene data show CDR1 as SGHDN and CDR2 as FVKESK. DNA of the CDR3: TGTGCCAGCAGCCCGACGTGGACAGGAGATTCACCCCTCCACTTT. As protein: CASSPTWTGDSPLHF.

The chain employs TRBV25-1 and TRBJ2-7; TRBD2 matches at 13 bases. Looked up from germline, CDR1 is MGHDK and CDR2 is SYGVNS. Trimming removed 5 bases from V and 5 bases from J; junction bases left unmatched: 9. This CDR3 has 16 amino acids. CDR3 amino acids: CASSPGGTSGNHEQYF. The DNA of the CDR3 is TGTGCCAGCAGTCCTGGAGGGACTAGCGGGAACCACGAGCAGTACTTC.

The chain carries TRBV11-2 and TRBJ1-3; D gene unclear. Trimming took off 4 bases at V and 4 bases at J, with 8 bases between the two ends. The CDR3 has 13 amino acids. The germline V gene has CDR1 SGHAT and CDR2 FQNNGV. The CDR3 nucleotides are TGTGCCAGCAGCTCCCTTTCGGGAAACACCATATATTTT. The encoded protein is CASSSLSGNTIYF. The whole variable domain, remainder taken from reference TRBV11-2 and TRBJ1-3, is EAGVAQSPRYKIIEKRQSVAFWCNPISGHATLYWYQQILGQGPKLLIQFQNNGVVDDSQLPKDRFSAERLKGVDSTLKIQPAKLEDSAVYLCASSSLSGNTIYFGEGSWLTVV.

The CDR3 protein is CAIRGGAGEKLFF. DNA for the CDR3: TGTGCCATCAGAGGAGGGGCGGGGGAAAAACTGTTTTTT. The chain employs TRBV10-3 and TRBJ1-4, with TRBD1 as a possible D gene (5 bases). This CDR3 contains 13 residues. Per the germline V gene, CDR1 is ENHRY and CDR2 is SYGVKD. Trimming took 6 bases from V and 8 from J, leaving 13 bases between them.

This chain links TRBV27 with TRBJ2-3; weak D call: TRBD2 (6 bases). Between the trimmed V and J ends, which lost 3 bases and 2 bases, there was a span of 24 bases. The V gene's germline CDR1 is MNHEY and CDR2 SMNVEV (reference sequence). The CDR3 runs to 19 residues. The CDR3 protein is CASSFRYRGRDLFTDTQYF. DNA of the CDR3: TGTGCCAGCAGTTTCCGCTATCGTGGAAGGGACTTATTCACAGATACGCAGTATTTT.